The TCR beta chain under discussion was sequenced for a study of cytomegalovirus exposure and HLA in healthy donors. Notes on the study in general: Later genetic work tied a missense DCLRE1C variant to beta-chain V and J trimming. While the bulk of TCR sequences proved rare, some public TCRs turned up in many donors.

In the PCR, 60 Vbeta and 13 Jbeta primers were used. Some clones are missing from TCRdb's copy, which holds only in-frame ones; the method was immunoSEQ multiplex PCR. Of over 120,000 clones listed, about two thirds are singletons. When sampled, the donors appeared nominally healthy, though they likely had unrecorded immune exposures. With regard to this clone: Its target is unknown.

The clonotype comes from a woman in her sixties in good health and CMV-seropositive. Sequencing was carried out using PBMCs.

CDR3 sequence (DNA): TGCGCCAGCAGCCCCCGGACAGGCAGCTCCTACGAGCAGTACTTC. Translating gives CASSPRTGSSYEQYF. The chain carries TRBV5-1 and TRBJ2-7, with 7 bases matching TRBD1. Trimming took 4 bases from V and 0 from J; bases not matched to a gene: 7. The CDR3 covers 15 residues. The germline V gene has CDR1 SGHRS and CDR2 YFSETQ.